The 10 T cell receptor beta chains below were found in one sample sequenced in a study of beta chain features in type 1 diabetes. Since all of the isolated RNA was reverse transcribed, expressed TCRB transcripts were what got sequenced. Produced via immunoSEQ multiplex PCR; TCRdb's table is partial and in-frame only. Of approximately 150,000 clones in the sample, 9.7% were seen once. The specimen was central memory CD4+ T cells from blood. The receptors derive from a woman aged 40 to 49 in good health.

The chain has TRBV11-3 and TRBJ2-3; D ambiguous. The CDR3 is 15 amino acids. The germline gives CDR1 SGHNT, CDR2 YENEEA. V was shortened by 1 base and J by 6 bases, with 14 bases between the two germline ends. The chain's CDR3 is CASSLGVDTSDTQYF. CDR3 DNA: TGTGCCAGCAGCTTAGGGGTAGACACGTCCGATACGCAGTATTTT.

This clone has ten or more counts. The chain uses TRBV7-2 and TRBJ2-5; possible D gene TRBD1, 5 bases. CDR1 is SGHTA and CDR2 is FQGNSA in the germline V gene. CDR3 length equals 13 residues. V lost 6 bases and J lost 5, with 13 bases in between. Here the CDR3 DNA reads TGTGCCAGCAGGAGTCAGGGTGGGGAGACCCAGTACTTC. This sequence encodes CASRSQGGETQYF.

The chain carries TRBV10-2 and TRBJ1-2; no firm D call. V lost 2 bases to trimming and J lost 6 bases, with 7 bases between them. Germline CDR1 WSHSY, CDR2 SAAADI. The CDR3 extends over 12 amino acids. CDR3 in DNA: TGCGCCAGCAGTGAGCCAAACAATGGCTACACCTTC. Amino acid sequence: CASSEPNNGYTF.

This clone has at least ten counts. The V call is TRBV4-3, the J call TRBJ1-2; D is unresolved. The length of the CDR3 is 17 residues. Germline assignment: CDR1 LGHNA and CDR2 YSLEER. Deletions cut 2 bases from V and 2 bases from J, with 18 bases between. The CDR3 reads CASSQKFPAAVNYGYTF. CDR3 DNA: TGCGCCAGCAGCCAAAAATTCCCCGCCGCGGTGAACTATGGCTACACCTTC.

This chain links TRBV19 with TRBJ2-1; 11 positions agree with TRBD2. The V and J ends lost 3 bases and 3 bases, in that order; junction bases with no gene match: 10. The CDR3 spans 18 residues. Germline CDR1 LNHDA, CDR2 SQIVND (reference sequence). The CDR3: CASSIGLAGGKNYNEQFF. The CDR3 DNA sequence: TGTGCCAGTAGTATTGGCCTAGCGGGGGGAAAAAACTACAATGAGCAGTTCTTC.

This clone appeared a few times. J is TRBJ1-2 and V is TRBV19, with D unresolved. V was clipped by 9 bases and J by 5 bases, with 13 bases between them. The CDR3 length is 12 residues. CDR1 is LNHDA and CDR2 is SQIVND in the germline V gene (reference sequence). CDR3 DNA sequence: TGTGCCAGCGAACAGCCAAGATATGGCTACACCTTC. This codes for CASEQPRYGYTF.

The chain couples TRBV18 to TRBJ2-5; TRBD1 matches at 7 bases. The CDR3 sequence is 14 residues long. In germline, CDR1 is KGHSH, CDR2 LQKENI. With V trimmed by 6 bases and J by 4 bases, 8 bases remained unmatched. The CDR3 here is CASSETGPGETQYF. In DNA, the CDR3 is TGTGCCAGCTCTGAGACAGGGCCTGGAGAGACCCAGTACTTC. The entire variable domain, with the rest obtained from reference TRBV18 and TRBJ2-5, is as follows: NAGVMQNPRHLVRRRGQEARLRCSPMKGHSHVYWYRQLPEEGLKFMVYLQKENIIDESGMPKERFSAEFPKEGPSILRIQQVVRGDSAAYFCASSETGPGETQYFGPGTRLLVL.

J is TRBJ2-5 and V is TRBV18; no clear D gene. The ends were cut back, 2 bases at V and 1 base at J, with 11 bases in the middle. The germline CDR1 and CDR2 sequences are KGHSH and LQKENI. The CDR3 extends over 15 amino acids. The CDR3 sequence is CASSPRQASQETQYF. DNA of the CDR3: TGTGCCAGCTCACCAAGGCAGGCCAGCCAAGAGACCCAGTACTTC.

This clone was seen a handful of times. V is TRBV19 and J is TRBJ2-1, with 10 bases aligning to TRBD2. V shed 3 bases and J 4 bases; nucleotides not matched to a gene: 3. Germline CDR1 is LNHDA and CDR2 is SQIVND (reference sequence). The CDR3 totals 15 residues. The CDR3 spells CASSIPSGGYNEQFF. The CDR3 DNA sequence: TGTGCCAGTAGTATCCCTAGCGGGGGTTACAATGAGCAGTTCTTC.

This clone occurred once. This sequence joins TRBV6-1 and TRBJ1-5, with 8 bases identical to TRBD1. The CDR3 contains 17 residues. Trimming cost V 4 bases and J 3 bases; bases outside gene matches: 11. CDR1 and CDR2 (germline): MNHNS, SASEGT. CDR3 sequence: CASSADTGGVDNQPQHF. In DNA, the CDR3 is TGTGCCAGCAGTGCGGATACAGGGGGGGTCGACAATCAGCCCCAGCATTTT.